The 29 T cell receptor beta chains below come from one sample, sequenced in a study of T cells in Graves' hyperthyroidism and ophthalmopathy. TCR beta CDR3 region amplification was performed from RNA transcripts. The TCR CDR3 was amplified in a first-round RT-PCR using the HTBI primer set. TCRdb passed the multiplex PCR reads through MiXCR, listing each CDR3 protein once. This sample has about 600,000 distinct CDR3 sequences, with roughly 15% found just once. Specimen: blood. The receptors were gathered from a woman aged 35 to 49 with Graves' ophthalmopathy.

V is TRBV6-1 and J is TRBJ2-1; 8 nucleotides line up with TRBD2. This CDR3 is 13 amino acids long. Looked up from germline, CDR1 is MNHNS and CDR2 is SASEGT. The ends lost 5 bases at V and 8 bases at J; junction bases unmatched: 5. In DNA, the CDR3 is TGTGCCAGCAGTTTTAGCGGGAACTATGAGCAGTTCTTC. Its translation is CASSFSGNYEQFF.

This clonotype appeared once. The chain carries TRBV2 and TRBJ2-7; D remains ambiguous. The V and J ends lost 5 bases and 3 bases respectively, with 14 bases between them. CDR1 SNHLY and CDR2 FYNNEI come from the germline V gene. The CDR3 is 14 amino acids. Written as DNA, the CDR3 is TGTGCCAGCAGTTGTGCCCGGACGGGCTACGAGCAGTACTTC. Protein product: CASSCARTGYEQYF.

This clonotype was found many times. The chain combines TRBV20-1 with TRBJ1-5; 9 nucleotides line up with TRBD1. The CDR3 runs to 14 residues. Germline-derived CDR1 and CDR2 are DFQATT and SNEGSKA (reference sequence). J gave up 4 bases and V 5 bases, and 6 bases lay outside the gene matches. CDR3 coding DNA: TGCAGTGCTGTTTTCGGGACAGGGAATCAGCCCCAGCATTTT. This translates into CSAVFGTGNQPQHF.

This clonotype was seen only once. The J gene is TRBJ2-3, the V gene TRBV15, with TRBD1 matching over 12 bases. Germline V lookup: CDR1 LNHNV, CDR2 YYDKDF (reference sequence). V lost 5 bases and J lost 7; bases outside the gene matches: 7. The CDR3 is 15 residues long. CDR3 region: CATSRGTGGSHTQYF. CDR3 sequence (DNA): TGTGCCACCAGCCGAGGGACAGGGGGCTCACATACGCAGTATTTT. The full variable domain, completed using reference TRBV15 and TRBJ2-3, is DAMVIQNPRYQVTQFGKPVTLSCSQTLNHNVMYWYQQKSSQAPKLLFHYYDKDFNNEADTPDNFQSRRPNTSFCFLDIRSPGLGDTAMYLCATSRGTGGSHTQYFGPGTRLTVL.

This clonotype was observed a few times. J is TRBJ2-2 and V is TRBV10-3; D is perhaps TRBD1 (6 bases). The germline gives CDR1 ENHRY, CDR2 SYGVKD. CDR3 length: 15 residues. V was pared by 4 bases and J by 0 bases, with 9 bases between. The CDR3 is CAISVRTANTGELFF. The CDR3 DNA sequence: TGTGCCATCAGTGTGAGGACAGCGAACACCGGGGAGCTGTTTTTT.

This clonotype was counted only a few times. This rearrangement joins TRBV12-3 or TRBV12-4 to TRBJ1-4; D not resolved. V lost 3 bases to trimming and J lost 0 bases, with 11 bases between them. The CDR3 is 16 amino acids. CDR3 sequence reads: CASSLGSYATNEKLFF. The CDR3 nucleotides are TGTGCCAGCAGTTTGGGCAGCTATGCAACTAATGAAAAACTGTTTTTT.

This clonotype came up many times. The chain couples TRBV18 to TRBJ1-2, with a possible D match to TRBD1 (5 bases). Trimming stripped 4 bases from V and 8 bases from J, with 11 bases between. Per germline, CDR1 KGHSH and CDR2 LQKENI. The CDR3 has 12 residues. CDR3 in DNA: TGTGCCAGCTCACGGGGCCGGGACGGCTACACCTTC. Its translation is CASSRGRDGYTF. The complete variable domain, with remaining parts taken from reference TRBV18 and TRBJ1-2, reads NAGVMQNPRHLVRRRGQEARLRCSPMKGHSHVYWYRQLPEEGLKFMVYLQKENIIDESGMPKERFSAEFPKEGPSILRIQQVVRGDSAAYFCASSRGRDGYTFGSGTRLTVV.

The chain joins TRBV29-1 to TRBJ2-7; D is uncertain. Germline lookup yields CDR1 SQVTM and CDR2 ANQGSEA. This CDR3 has 14 residues. The V end lost 0 bases, the J end lost 2 bases, and 11 bases lay between the germline ends. As DNA, the CDR3 is TGCAGCGTTGAAGATCCGAGGTCTCCCTACGAGCAGTACTTC. Protein sequence: CSVEDPRSPYEQYF.

The sample holds a few counts of this clonotype. V usage is TRBV20-1 and J usage is TRBJ2-4, with D tentatively TRBD2 (6 bases). CDR1 DFQATT and CDR2 SNEGSKA come from the germline V gene (reference sequence). The CDR3 is 13 residues long. V gave up 3 bases and J gave up 3 bases, with 9 bases separating them. The CDR3 DNA reads as TGCAGTGCTAGCGGGAGTGGCAAAAACATTCAGTACTTC. Residues: CSASGSGKNIQYF.

This clonotype has just a few counts. V and J are TRBV4-1 and TRBJ2-7; no reliable D call. Germline CDR1 and CDR2: MGHRA and YSYEKL. V shed 2 bases and J shed 2 bases, with 16 bases lying between them. The CDR3 runs to 16 residues. The CDR3 sequence: CASSQSDKLGTYEQYF. The CDR3 DNA is TGCGCCAGCAGCCAATCAGACAAGCTGGGGACCTACGAGCAGTACTTC.

The CDR3 loop reads CASSAGRFEQFF. As DNA, the CDR3 is TGTGCCAGCAGCGCGGGACGATTTGAGCAGTTCTTC. The genes are TRBV11-3 and TRBJ2-1; a weak D match, TRBD2 (6 bases). Trimming stripped 5 bases from V and 9 bases from J, with 11 bases between. Germline-derived CDR1 and CDR2 are SGHNT and YENEEA. CDR3 size: 12 residues.

This clonotype has ten or more counts. The chain links TRBV28 to TRBJ2-7; 10 bases line up with TRBD2. V lost 6 bases and J lost 1; bases outside the gene matches: 9. The CDR3 runs 16 residues. Germline CDR1 is MDHEN and CDR2 is SYDVKM. CDR3 amino acids: CASRKTSGVSSYEQYF. The CDR3 DNA follows: TGTGCCAGCAGGAAAACTAGCGGGGTTTCTTCCTACGAGCAGTACTTC.

This clonotype was seen ten or more times. J is TRBJ1-1 and V is TRBV10-3; TRBD1 might be the D (5 bases). This CDR3 is built from 14 residues. Trimming removed 6 bases from V and 3 bases from J, with 14 bases in between. CDR1 and CDR2 from the germline V gene are ENHRY and SYGVKD. This chain's CDR3 is CAISRDPRDTEAFF. CDR3 DNA sequence: TGTGCCATCAGCCGGGACCCACGGGACACTGAAGCTTTCTTT.

The chain is built from TRBV6-2 or TRBV6-3 and TRBJ2-1; 10 bases line up with TRBD2. CDR1 and CDR2 from the germline V gene are MNHEY and SVGEGT. Trimming took 2 bases from V and 12 from J; bases not matched to a gene: 7. The CDR3 has 14 residues. CDR3 in amino acids: CASSYRGSGGPQFF. In DNA form, the CDR3 reads TGTGCCAGCAGTTACCGGGGTAGCGGGGGGCCGCAGTTCTTC.

Details on this clonotype: Being one base from a much bigger clone, this may be a read error. This rearrangement joins TRBV20-1 to TRBJ1-4, with 7 bases aligning to TRBD1. The CDR3 length is 13 residues. CDR1 is DFQATT and CDR2 is SNEGSKA in the germline V gene (reference sequence). Here the CDR3 reads CNALQGSAEKLFF. The CDR3 bases are TGCAATGCTTTACAGGGGAGTGCTGAAAAACTGTTTTTT.

The rearrangement joins TRBV19 to TRBJ1-2; no reliable D call. The germline gives CDR1 LNHDA, CDR2 SQIVND (reference sequence). The CDR3 runs to 13 residues. V was cut by 5 bases and J by 7 bases, with 14 bases left in between. CDR3 in amino acids: CASSLAEPLGYTF. The CDR3 nucleotides read TGTGCCAGTAGTCTCGCCGAGCCTCTTGGCTACACCTTC.

This clonotype has more than one count but fewer than ten. The chain uses TRBV20-1 and TRBJ1-4; TRBD1 matches 8 bases. The CDR3 extends over 18 amino acids. CDR1 is DFQATT and CDR2 is SNEGSKA in the germline V gene (reference sequence). Germline trimming cut 1 base from V and 7 bases from J; bases unmatched to any gene: 17. The CDR3 DNA follows: TGCAGTGCTAGAGGGGCGGGCAGGGGGCTCTTTACTGGTGAAAAACTGTTTTTT. The encoded protein is CSARGAGRGLFTGEKLFF.

This clonotype was seen at least ten times. The chain carries TRBV11-1 and TRBJ2-1, with 10 bases matching TRBD2. Germline assignment: CDR1 SGHAT and CDR2 FQDESV (reference sequence). The CDR3 has 16 residues. V shed 0 bases, J shed 8 bases, and the junction held 7 bases outside the gene matches. The chain's CDR3 is CASSLAVAGGDDEQFF. The CDR3 nucleotides are TGTGCCAGCAGCTTAGCGGTAGCGGGGGGCGACGATGAGCAGTTCTTC.

The sample holds many counts of this clonotype. The chain recombines TRBV3-1 with TRBJ2-5; 8 bases map to TRBD2. This CDR3 has 14 residues. Germline values: CDR1 LGHDT, CDR2 YNNKEL (reference sequence). V gave up 4 bases and J gave up 5 bases; unmatched junction bases: 6. As DNA, the CDR3 is TGTGCCAGCAGCCCCGGGGGGGCCCCGGAGACCCAGTACTTC. Its translation: CASSPGGAPETQYF.

This clonotype has ten or more counts. The chain recombines TRBV28 with TRBJ2-7; D is perhaps TRBD2 (5 bases). The CDR3 is made up of 13 amino acids. V gave up 5 bases and J gave up 7 bases, with 15 bases separating them. Germline loops: CDR1 MDHEN, CDR2 SYDVKM. The CDR3 sequence is CASSIREKEEQYF. The DNA for the CDR3 is TGTGCCAGCAGTATTAGGGAGAAAGAAGAGCAGTACTTC.

This clonotype was observed at least ten times. Here the CDR3 reads CASNPYGGTTSYEQYF. In nucleotides, the CDR3 is TGTGCCAGCAATCCCTACGGGGGGACTACCTCCTACGAGCAGTACTTC. The V gene is TRBV7-2, the J gene TRBJ2-7; 7 bases are a match to TRBD2. V dropped 7 bases and J dropped 0; count of bases not matched to a gene: 12. Germline V gene lookup returns CDR1 SGHTA and CDR2 FQGNSA. The CDR3 has 16 amino acids.

The chain carries TRBV27 and TRBJ1-5; D unclear. The ends were cut back, 7 bases at V and 1 base at J, with 20 bases in the middle. CDR3 size: 17 residues. CDR1 is MNHEY and CDR2 is SMNVEV in the germline V gene (reference sequence). CDR3 coding DNA: TGTGCCAGCATCCCCCCCCGGGCAGTCAAGAGCAATCAGCCCCAGCATTTT. Translating gives CASIPPRAVKSNQPQHF.

V is TRBV7-8 and J is TRBJ1-1; the D is unclear. This CDR3 is 15 amino acids long. Germline V gene lookup returns CDR1 SGHVS and CDR2 FQNEAQ. The V and J ends lost 5 bases and 5 bases respectively, with 18 bases between them. CDR3 sequence: CASSARSGVGTEAFF. The CDR3 DNA reads TGTGCCAGCAGCGCCCGGTCGGGAGTGGGAACTGAAGCTTTCTTT.

This clonotype was detected a few times. CDR3 sequence reads: CASSSQGSLNTEAFF. Here the CDR3 DNA reads TGTGCCAGCAGCTCCCAGGGATCCCTCAACACTGAAGCTTTCTTT. The chain recombines TRBV11-2 with TRBJ1-1; TRBD1 is a possible D gene (5 bases). Trimming pared 4 bases from V and 2 bases from J, leaving 14 bases between. The V gene's germline CDR1 is SGHAT and CDR2 FQNNGV. The CDR3 runs to 15 residues.

About this clonotype itself: An end of the junction differs from the germline gene, which may be a read error. The V gene is TRBV18, the J gene TRBJ2-3; 10 bases are a match to TRBD1. The CDR3 covers 13 residues. CDR1 and CDR2 from the germline V gene are KGHSH and LQKENI. CDR3 residues: CASPPGFGQGEYF. CDR3 in DNA: TGTGCCAGCCCACCAGGATTCGGACAGGGGGAGTATTTT. Supplemented by reference TRBV18 and TRBJ2-3, the full variable domain reads NAGVMQNPRHLVRRRGQEARLRCSPMKGHSHVYWYRQLPEEGLKFMVYLQKENIIDESGMPKERFSAEFPKEGPSILRIQQVVRGDSAAYFCASPPGFGQGEYFGPGTRLTVL.

This clonotype was observed many times. The CDR3 nucleotides are TGTGCCAGCAGTCCCACCGGGCGGGCCTACGAGCAGTACTTC. It yields the protein CASSPTGRAYEQYF. This chain joins TRBV3-1 and TRBJ2-7; D possibly corresponds to TRBD2 (5 bases). CDR3 length equals 14 residues. Germline V lookup: CDR1 LGHDT, CDR2 YNNKEL (reference sequence). Trimming removed 6 bases at V and 2 bases at J, with 14 bases between.

This clonotype has a count of ten or more. This chain links TRBV2 with TRBJ1-6; TRBD1 matches 10 bases. The CDR3 covers 15 residues. Trimming took 0 bases from V and 7 from J; bases not matched to a gene: 0. The V gene's germline CDR1 is SNHLY and CDR2 FYNNEI. CDR3 sequence: CASSEAGQGNSPLHF. The CDR3 nucleotides read TGTGCCAGCAGTGAAGCGGGACAGGGGAATTCACCCCTCCACTTT.

Ten or more counts support this clonotype. The J gene is TRBJ1-5, the V gene TRBV6-1, with a weak D call TRBD1 (6 bases). Trimming stripped 7 bases from V and 0 bases from J, with 10 bases between. Germline assignment: CDR1 MNHNS and CDR2 SASEGT. CDR3 length: 14 residues. CDR3 residues: CASIRDNSNQPQHF. The CDR3 DNA follows: TGTGCCAGCATTCGGGACAATAGCAATCAGCCCCAGCATTTT.

This clonotype was seen a single time. The chain carries TRBV19 and TRBJ1-5, with D possibly TRBD1 on 5 matching bases. Per the germline V gene, CDR1 is LNHDA and CDR2 is SQIVND (reference sequence). CDR3 length: 16 amino acids. The ends were cut back, 7 bases at V and 0 bases at J, with 16 bases in the middle. The CDR3: CASKMGREYSNQPQHF. The DNA for the CDR3 is TGTGCCAGTAAGATGGGGCGTGAATATAGCAATCAGCCCCAGCATTTT.